This paragraph reports one T cell receptor beta chain. It has no known antigen specificity. Base qualities are not at hand, and no much larger clone is one base apart. After removal of 5 bases from V and 11 bases from J, the junction retains 8 bases not matched to a gene. The CDR3 runs 12 amino acids, cysteine and phenylalanine included. Only CDR3 DNA remains: 36 bases, in frame from the first base. From the germline V gene, CDR1 is SGHNT and CDR2 is YENEEA. The data were obtained in a study of blood T cell repertoires in COVID-19 (dated by TCRdb to about 2020). Concerning the study at large: The collaborator samples originated in the United States, Italy and Spain and spanned the acute and convalescent phases of COVID-19. Where HLA class I and class II types were available, the types were taken from metadata supplied by the sample provider, not from assay-based typing. Samples were obtained from the ongoing ImmuneRACE study (first 160 participants) and from 1,254 subjects provided by 6 global collaborators. The prospective study material was composed of cDNA or gDNA derived from T cells, B-cell-depleted T cells, or PBMCs. Nearly every sample came with metadata listing a de-identified subject ID, COVID-19 status, age in years and sex. The repertoires were released in a freely available public database meant as a resource for research on the immune response to SARS-CoV-2. Subjects who had been exposed to COVID-19, were actively infected with it, or had recovered from it provided the deeply sampled blood TCRbeta repertoires that made up the dataset.

Samples from volunteer blood donors who had recovered from COVID-19 were contributed by a second Seattle source. Each collaborating institution followed its own protocols to collect whole blood in K2EDTA tubes. For TCRbeta analysis, collaborators shipped samples in one of three forms: frozen whole blood, isolated PBMCs, or DNA extracted from either of those sample types. General study outcomes and caveats: The amount of clinical and demographic metadata varied by source and participant and was provided uncurated.

TCRbeta CDR3 regions were amplified from genomic DNA by means of the immunoSEQ Assay, a bias-controlled multiplex PCR. The study's own analysis went as follows. Nucleated cell counts per sample were estimated from amplification of reference gene primers within the assay. To quantify the absolute abundance of each unique TCRbeta CDR3 rearrangement, sequence reads were collapsed and filtered. For each sample, productive Simpson clonality was calculated by taking the square root of Simpson's diversity index across productive rearrangements. Drawn from immuneACCESS, this table holds only the in-frame rearrangements with V and J called that TCRdb kept. Clones are partly lost; checked studies trace under half to an unresolved V gene and leave the rest unexplained. The DNA gave D and trimming, while V, J and clone size come from that table. Across this sample there are 190,000 or so clones, with approximately 87% seen only once. The ten largest clones represent roughly 0.9% of the sample.

Sequenced material: peripheral blood. The origin of this receptor is a woman in her late teens or twenties who had recovered from COVID-19. The chain was built from TRBV11-3 and TRBJ1-1; TRBD1 matches 7 bases in the middle. The CDR3 protein sequence reads: CASSPGTGDAFF. The bases read TGTGCCAGCAGCCCTGGTACAGGGGACGCTTTCTTT. Reference TRBV11-3 and TRBJ1-1 genes cover what lies past the CDR3, so the full variable domain is EAGVVQSPRYKIIEKKQPVAFWCNPISGHNTLYWYLQNLGQGPELLIRYENEEAVDDSQLPKDRFSAERLKGVDSTLKIQPAELGDSAVYLCASSPGTGDAFFGQGTRLTVV.